Shown below are 16 T cell receptor beta chains from a single sample sequenced in a study of T cell responses to AZD1222 COVID-19 vaccine (dated by TCRdb to the early 2020s). Explained via the paper, the time point label denotes: baseline before first vaccination. Library prep was done by the immunoSEQ multiplex PCR assay. The source is immuneACCESS, and TCRdb retained only in-frame sequences with V and J called. Part of the clones is not carried over; for the studies checked, unresolved V genes explain less than half of this, and the remainder is unexplained. Across this sample there are about 120,000 clones, with approximately 84% seen only once. Of the sample, roughly a tenth is held by the ten largest clones. The starting material was peripheral blood, obtained on day 0 of AZD1222 vaccination. These receptor sequences come from an adult in good health.

The J gene is TRBJ2-2, the V gene TRBV5-4, with D possibly TRBD2 on 5 matching bases. The V gene lost 0 bases and the J gene lost 2 bases, with 17 bases spanning the gap. The CDR3 loop spans 18 amino acids. CDR1 and CDR2 from the germline V gene are SGHNT and YYREEE (reference sequence). CDR3 sequence: CASSLGLAYGVNTGELFF. CDR3 bases: TGTGCCAGCAGCTTGGGTCTAGCCTATGGGGTAAACACCGGGGAGCTGTTTTTT.

The rearrangement uses TRBV6-5 and TRBJ1-1, with D perhaps matching TRBD1 (5 bases). V was cut by 0 bases and J by 3 bases, with 8 bases left in between. Germline lookup yields CDR1 MNHEY and CDR2 SVGAGI. The CDR3 spans 14 residues. The CDR3 loop reads CASSYSGVDTEAFF. The CDR3 coding sequence is TGTGCCAGCAGTTACTCGGGGGTGGACACTGAAGCTTTCTTT.

The V call is TRBV2, the J call TRBJ2-7, with unresolved D. Trimming cost V 3 bases and J 4 bases, with 4 bases left between them. The length of the CDR3 is 11 residues. The germline V gene has CDR1 SNHLY and CDR2 FYNNEI. The CDR3 sequence is CASSEVYEQYF. The CDR3 DNA sequence: TGTGCCAGCAGTGAGGTTTACGAGCAGTACTTC.

The chain links TRBV20-1 to TRBJ2-4; D unresolved. Trimming cost V 3 bases and J 0 bases, with 6 bases left between them. There are 13 residues in the CDR3. Germline V gene lookup returns CDR1 DFQATT and CDR2 SNEGSKA (reference sequence). In DNA, the CDR3 is TGCAGTGCTAGTAGCCTAGCCAAAAACATTCAGTACTTC. It codes for CSASSLAKNIQYF.

The J gene is TRBJ2-7, the V gene TRBV19; 7 bases fit TRBD2. In germline, CDR1 is LNHDA, CDR2 SQIVND (reference sequence). The V gene end was trimmed by 6 bases and the J gene end by 6 bases; junction bases not matched to a gene: 8. The CDR3 contains 13 residues. In DNA, the CDR3 is TGTGCCAGTAGGAGCCCCCCGGGGGGCGAGCAGTACTTC. Translated: CASRSPPGGEQYF.

A single count supports this clone. CDR3 DNA sequence: TGTGCCAGCAGCTCGGCCCTCTCCTACGAGCAGTACTTC. Amino acid sequence: CASSSALSYEQYF. This sequence joins TRBV11-2 and TRBJ2-7; D ambiguous. The V end lost 4 bases, the J end lost 0 bases, and 7 bases lay between the germline ends. The CDR3 is 13 amino acids. The germline V gene has CDR1 SGHAT and CDR2 FQNNGV.

The chain recombines TRBV5-1 with TRBJ1-1; D remains ambiguous. The CDR3 contains 15 residues. V was clipped by 0 bases and J by 7 bases, with 16 bases between them. The germline gives CDR1 SGHRS, CDR2 YFSETQ. Here the CDR3 reads CASSLERVGWGEAFF. The CDR3 DNA is TGCGCCAGCAGCTTGGAGCGGGTGGGTTGGGGTGAAGCTTTCTTT.

V usage is TRBV7-9 and J usage is TRBJ2-2, with TRBD2 matching 11 bases. The trim removed 1 base at V and 3 bases at J, leaving 1 base unmatched. The CDR3 runs 16 residues. Germline CDR1 and CDR2: SEHNR and FQNEAQ (reference sequence). CDR3 loop: CASSLGTSGHTGELFF. Written as DNA, the CDR3 is TGTGCCAGCAGCTTAGGGACTAGCGGGCACACCGGGGAGCTGTTTTTT.

The chain is built from TRBV2 and TRBJ2-1; D is undetermined. Trimming removed 6 bases at V and 4 bases at J, with 4 bases between. CDR1 is SNHLY and CDR2 is FYNNEI in the germline V gene. The CDR3 totals 11 residues. The CDR3 bases are TGTGCCAGCAGCCAATACAATGAGCAGTTCTTC. This translates into CASSQYNEQFF.

This chain connects TRBV7-2 to TRBJ1-2; D is uncertain. This CDR3 region has 14 residues. The germline V gene encodes CDR1 SGHTA and CDR2 FQGNSA. V shed 5 bases and J shed 5 bases, with 15 bases lying between them. Here the CDR3 reads CASSPQGRVYGYTF. As DNA, the CDR3 is TGTGCCAGCAGCCCACAAGGACGGGTTTATGGCTACACCTTC.

Only one count was recorded for this clone. The chain links TRBV6-2 or TRBV6-3 to TRBJ2-1; TRBD2 is a possible D gene (5 bases). The CDR3 extends over 16 amino acids. Trimming stripped 4 bases from V and 2 bases from J, with 15 bases between. Germline-derived CDR1 and CDR2 are MNHEY and SVGEGT. CDR3 bases: TGTGCCAGCAGTTCTCGGACTGCCCTGACCTACAATGAGCAGTTCTTC. This encodes CASSSRTALTYNEQFF.

V is TRBV9 and J is TRBJ2-3, with unresolved D. V lost 4 bases to trimming and J lost 5 bases, with 11 bases between them. CDR3 length equals 13 residues. Germline V gives CDR1 SGDLS, CDR2 YYNGEE. The CDR3 sequence: CASSPPLIDTQYF. CDR3 DNA sequence: TGTGCCAGCAGCCCCCCCTTGATAGATACGCAGTATTTT.

CDR3 region: CASSSLRDGLKYEQYF. Written as DNA, the CDR3 is TGTGCCAGCAGCTCGCTCCGGGACGGATTAAAATACGAGCAGTACTTC. The rearrangement joins TRBV7-9 to TRBJ2-7; D may match TRBD1 or TRBD2 (5 bases each). Trimming took off 4 bases at V and 4 bases at J, with 20 bases between the two ends. The germline CDR1 and CDR2 sequences are SEHNR and FQNEAQ (reference sequence). CDR3 length: 16 residues.

This clone was picked up a small number of times. The chain employs TRBV7-8 and TRBJ2-2, with a tentative D call TRBD2 (6 bases). Germline V CDR1 and CDR2: SGHVS, FQNEAQ. Trimming cost V 5 bases and J 7 bases, with 20 bases left between them. CDR3 size: 16 residues. The DNA of the CDR3 is TGTGCCAGCAGCAGGAGGGCGGCTAATCAACGCGGGGAGCTGTTTTTT. It yields the protein CASSRRAANQRGELFF.

V is TRBV5-1 and J is TRBJ1-1; no clear D gene. CDR3 length equals 15 residues. V lost 1 base and J 2 bases, leaving 12 bases between the germline ends. Germline CDR1 and CDR2: SGHRS and YFSETQ. The CDR3 region has the DNA TGCGCCAGCAGCTTGCGGGGTATGGGAAACACTGAAGCTTTCTTT. As protein: CASSLRGMGNTEAFF. Full variable domain (missing parts from reference TRBV5-1 and TRBJ1-1): KAGVTQTPRYLIKTRGQQVTLSCSPISGHRSVSWYQQTPGQGLQFLFEYFSETQRNKGNFPGRFSGRQFSNSRSEMNVSTLELGDSALYLCASSLRGMGNTEAFFGQGTRLTVV.

This chain uses TRBV7-2 with TRBJ1-1; D may be TRBD1 (5 bases). The CDR3 loop spans 13 amino acids. Germline values: CDR1 SGHTA, CDR2 FQGNSA. The germline V and J ends were trimmed by 5 bases and 8 bases, with 15 bases remaining between them. The CDR3 here is CASSTTGTPEAFF. DNA for the CDR3: TGTGCCAGCAGCACAACCGGGACCCCCGAAGCTTTCTTT.